The source of this T cell receptor beta chain is a study of blood T cell repertoires in COVID-19 (dated by TCRdb to between 2020 and 2021). For context, the study as a whole: Collaborator samples came from the United States, Italy and Spain and covered acute and convalescent phases of COVID-19. The prospective study material was composed of cDNA or gDNA derived from T cells, B-cell-depleted T cells, or PBMCs. The dataset comprised deeply sampled blood TCRbeta repertoires from subjects exposed to, actively infected with, or recovered from COVID-19. A freely available public database, intended as a resource for researchers studying the immune response to SARS-CoV-2, is where the repertoires were released. Samples came from the ongoing ImmuneRACE study (first 160 participants) plus 1,254 subjects from 6 global collaborators. A de-identified subject ID, COVID-19 status, age in years and sex were almost always included in the sample metadata. HLA class I and class II types, where available, came from metadata supplied by the sample provider rather than from assay-based typing. Summary of the overall study and its limitations: The quantity of clinical and demographic metadata differed by source and by participant and was supplied without curation.

As to this clone: Its antigen is unknown. No qualities accompany the bases; no much larger clone lies one base away.

Taken from cysteine to phenylalanine, the CDR3 has 16 residues. The DNA shown is the 48-base CDR3, in frame from base 1. Relative to germline, V is missing 6 bases and J is missing 1 base, with 5 bases of the junction outside any gene match. CDR1 SEHNR and CDR2 FQNEAQ are derived from the germline V gene (reference sequence). TCRbeta CDR3 regions were amplified from genomic DNA by means of the immunoSEQ Assay, a bias-controlled multiplex PCR. The authors' analysis ran thus. Nucleated cell counts per sample were estimated from amplification of reference gene primers within the assay. To quantify the absolute abundance of each unique TCRbeta CDR3 rearrangement, sequence reads were collapsed and filtered. Productive Simpson clonality was computed per sample as the square root of Simpson's diversity index over productive rearrangements. Entries here come from immuneACCESS through TCRdb and include only in-frame sequences with V and J called. Some clones fail to appear in such tables; in the studies checked, an unresolved V gene covers under half of the shortfall, and the cause of the remainder is unknown. Clone size and the V and J calls come from that table; the DNA yielded D and trimming. This sample gives 410,000 or so clones in total; around 91% of them show up just once. The ten largest account for roughly 1.6% of the sample.

One collaborating source in Seattle enrolled patients during active infection and followed them longitudinally through the course of disease. Whole blood was collected in K2EDTA tubes by collaborating institutions according to the institutions' own protocols. Collaborator samples were shipped for TCRbeta analysis as frozen whole blood, isolated PBMCs, or DNA extracted from either sample type. Source material: peripheral blood. The chain joins TRBV7-9 to TRBJ2-7, with 14 bases matching TRBD2. The sequence came from a woman in her 40s with COVID-19, enrolled during active disease. In nucleotide form, the sequence is TGTGCCAGCAGGCCCGGACTAGCGGGAGGTTCCTACGAGCAGTACTTC. It codes for CASRPGLAGGSYEQYF. Where the CDR3 stops, the reference TRBV7-9 and TRBJ2-7 genes take over; the full variable domain is DTGVSQNPRHKITKRGQNVTFRCDPISEHNRLYWYRQTLGQGPEFLTYFQNEAQLEKSRLLSDRFSAERPKGSFSTLEIQRTEQGDSAMYLCASRPGLAGGSYEQYFGPGTRLTVT.